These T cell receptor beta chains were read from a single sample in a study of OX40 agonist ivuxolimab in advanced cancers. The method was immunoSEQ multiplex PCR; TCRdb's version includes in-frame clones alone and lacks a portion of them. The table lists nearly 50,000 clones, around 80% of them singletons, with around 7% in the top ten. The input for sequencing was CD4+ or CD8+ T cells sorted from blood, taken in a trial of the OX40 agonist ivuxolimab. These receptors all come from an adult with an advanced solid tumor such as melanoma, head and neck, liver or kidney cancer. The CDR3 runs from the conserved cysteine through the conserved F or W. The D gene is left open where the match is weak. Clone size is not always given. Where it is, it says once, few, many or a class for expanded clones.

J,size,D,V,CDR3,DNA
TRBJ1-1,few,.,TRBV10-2,CASKPGAGNTEAFF,TGCGCCAGCAAGCCGGGAGCAGGGAACACTGAAGCTTTCTTT
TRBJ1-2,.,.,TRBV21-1,CASSKARPLYGYTF,TGTGCCAGCAGCAAAGCGCGACCTCTCTATGGCTACACCTTC
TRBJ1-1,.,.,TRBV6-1,CASRRTLNTEAFF,TGTGCCAGCCGTAGGACGTTGAACACTGAAGCTTTCTTT
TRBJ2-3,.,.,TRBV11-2,CASSLESTDTQYF,TGTGCCAGCAGCTTAGAGAGCACAGATACGCAGTATTTT
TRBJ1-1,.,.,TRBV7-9,CASSLEAIAEAFF,TGTGCCAGCAGCTTAGAAGCGATCGCTGAAGCTTTCTTT
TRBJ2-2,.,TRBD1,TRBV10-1,CASSGDRRSGELFF,TGCGCCAGCAGTGGGGACAGGAGGTCCGGGGAGCTGTTTTTT
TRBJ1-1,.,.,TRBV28,CASSTDGPEAFF,TGTGCCAGCAGTACGGACGGCCCTGAAGCTTTCTTT
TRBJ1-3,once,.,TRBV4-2,CASSQDIGTGGNTIYF,TGTGCCAGCAGCCAAGATATCGGGACGGGTGGAAACACCATATATTTT
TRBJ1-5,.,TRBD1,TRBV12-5,CASGWDRDQPQHF,TGTGCTAGTGGTTGGGACAGGGATCAGCCCCAGCATTTT
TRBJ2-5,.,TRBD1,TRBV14,CASSQELQGLETQYF,TGTGCCAGCAGCCAAGAGCTACAGGGGTTAGAGACCCAGTACTTC
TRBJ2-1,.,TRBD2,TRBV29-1,CSGGVAGVEQFF,TGCAGCGGGGGAGTAGCGGGAGTAGAGCAATTCTTC
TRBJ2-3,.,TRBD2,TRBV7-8,CASSLLAGVMSTDTQYF,TGTGCCAGCAGCTTACTAGCGGGAGTCATGAGCACAGATACGCAGTATTTT
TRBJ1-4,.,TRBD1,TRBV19,CASSPGTGSIFYEKLFF,TGTGCCAGTAGCCCCGGGACAGGGTCGATTTTCTATGAAAAACTGTTTTTT
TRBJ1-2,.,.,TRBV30,CAWSVTGVYGYTF,TGTGCCTGGAGTGTAACTGGAGTCTATGGCTACACCTTC